A selection of T cell receptor beta chains follows, all from one sample in a study of T cell changes during pregnancy in multiple sclerosis. Only in-frame clones appear in the TCRdb table, and some are missing; sequencing was by immunoSEQ multiplex PCR. Among 20,000 to 25,000 clones listed, approximately 90% were seen once. Sequences were derived from CD8+ T cells from peripheral blood mononuclear cells, sampled in the first trimester of pregnancy. The receptors were gathered from a female donor with multiple sclerosis, enrolled in a pregnancy study. Both conserved end residues are part of each CDR3. A D gene is named only where the DNA matches it firmly. Clone size is shown for a subset of rows, as once, few, many or a class of expanded clone.

clone_size cdr3_length d_call j_call v_call cdr3_aa cdr3_nt
once 15 - TRBJ1-1 TRBV27 CASSLWAGGGTEAFF TGTGCCAGCAGTTTATGGGCGGGTGGTGGTACTGAAGCTTTCTTT
- 17 TRBD1 TRBJ1-5 TRBV2 CASSGILPGQGGQPQHF TGTGCCAGCAGTGGAATATTACCGGGACAGGGAGGACAGCCCCAGCATTTT
- 13 - TRBJ2-2 TRBV7-2 CASSLVDTGELFF TGTGCCAGCAGCTTAGTAGACACCGGGGAGCTGTTTTTT
once 15 - TRBJ2-4 TRBV7-9 CASSLGPGAKNIQYF TGTGCCAGCAGTCTGGGCCCTGGGGCCAAAAACATTCAGTACTTC
- 18 TRBD2 TRBJ2-7 TRBV11-3 CASNPGLAGERYAYEQYF TGTGCCAGCAACCCAGGACTAGCGGGAGAAAGGTACGCCTACGAGCAGTACTTC
- 17 TRBD2 TRBJ2-4 TRBV28 CASRGLAGGPAKNIQYF TGTGCCAGCAGGGGTCTAGCGGGAGGGCCGGCCAAAAACATTCAGTACTTC
- 15 - TRBJ2-2 TRBV7-8 CASSPGSEGWGELFF TGTGCCAGCAGCCCCGGCTCGGAGGGGTGGGGGGAGCTGTTTTTT
- 13 TRBD2 TRBJ2-1 TRBV7-3 CASSFGGRNEQFF TGTGCCAGCAGCTTTGGCGGGAGGAATGAGCAGTTCTTC
- 15 TRBD2 TRBJ2-5 TRBV29-1 CSVVWTSGRLRTQYF TGCAGCGTAGTTTGGACTAGCGGGAGGCTTAGGACCCAGTACTTC
once 14 - TRBJ2-1 TRBV27 CASSSRDGWDEQFF TGTGCCAGCAGTTCCAGGGATGGTTGGGATGAGCAGTTCTTC
- 15 - TRBJ1-2 TRBV27 CASSFSRDTFLGYTF TGTGCCAGCAGTTTTTCGAGGGACACTTTTTTGGGCTACACCTTC
many 12 - TRBJ2-5 TRBV5-6 CASSFVTGTQYF TGTGCCAGCAGCTTTGTTACGGGGACCCAGTACTTC
- 14 - TRBJ1-5 TRBV9 CASSSGRENQPQHF TGTGCCAGCAGTTCCGGACGGGAGAATCAGCCCCAGCATTTT
- 17 TRBD1 TRBJ2-7 TRBV7-9 CASSLTGAQASSYEQYF TGTGCCAGCAGCCTGACAGGGGCCCAAGCGAGTTCCTACGAGCAGTACTTC
- 18 - TRBJ2-3 TRBV11-1 CASSLARGTRASTDTQYF TGTGCCAGCAGCTTAGCGAGGGGGACCCGAGCTAGCACAGATACGCAGTATTTT
once 14 - TRBJ2-1 TRBV29-1 CSVDYRGGYNEQFF TGCAGCGTTGATTACAGGGGGGGGTACAATGAGCAGTTCTTC
- 16 TRBD2 TRBJ2-1 TRBV6-5 CASSWTSGASYNEQFF TGTGCCAGCAGTTGGACTAGCGGAGCCTCCTACAATGAGCAGTTCTTC
- 14 - TRBJ2-3 TRBV4-3 CASSRTFLANTQYF TGCGCCAGCAGCCGGACCTTTCTAGCGAATACGCAGTATTTT
once 13 TRBD1 TRBJ1-1 TRBV9 CASGTGGRTEAFF TGTGCCAGCGGGACAGGGGGCCGTACTGAAGCTTTCTTT
- 15 - TRBJ2-3 TRBV9 CASSGGGMWTDTQYF TGTGCCAGCAGCGGAGGAGGTATGTGGACAGATACGCAGTATTTT
- 15 - TRBJ2-5 TRBV19 CASSIDFGGVETQYF TGTGCCAGTAGTATAGATTTCGGAGGGGTAGAGACCCAGTACTTC
once 13 - TRBJ1-5 TRBV6-1 CASRSQESQPQHF TGTGCCAGCAGGTCCCAGGAAAGTCAGCCCCAGCATTTT
- 16 - TRBJ2-7 TRBV4-1 CASSSRHGPSSYEQYF TGCGCCAGCAGCTCACGTCATGGGCCCTCATCCTACGAGCAGTACTTC
- 16 TRBD1 TRBJ1-2 TRBV28 CASSLEARDSLYGYTF TGTGCCAGCAGTCTCGAGGCCCGGGACAGCCTCTATGGCTACACCTTC
- 14 - TRBJ2-7 TRBV11-3 CASSSRAYPYEQYF TGTGCCAGCAGCTCGCGGGCCTATCCCTACGAGCAGTACTTC
- 17 - TRBJ1-2 TRBV29-1 CSVEIMGEASLSYGYTF TGCAGCGTGGAGATAATGGGGGAGGCTAGCCTTTCCTATGGCTACACCTTC
- 12 TRBD2 TRBJ2-1 TRBV30 CAWGTSGSGQFF TGTGCCTGGGGTACTAGCGGGAGTGGGCAGTTCTTC
- 16 - TRBJ2-4 TRBV5-5 CASSIPQGRAKNIQYF TGTGCCAGCAGCATTCCGCAGGGGAGAGCCAAAAACATTCAGTACTTC
- 14 - TRBJ2-2 TRBV27 CASSLGLSNRELFF TGTGCCAGCAGTTTAGGCCTTAGCAACAGGGAGCTGTTTTTT
- 13 TRBD1 TRBJ2-1 TRBV7-8 CASFPRTGGQQFF TGTGCCAGCTTTCCCCGGACAGGGGGGCAGCAGTTCTTC
- 18 TRBD1 TRBJ2-2 TRBV18 CASSPKQGVKLNTGELFF TGTGCCAGCTCACCGAAACAGGGGGTAAAGTTGAACACCGGGGAGCTGTTTTTT
- 15 TRBD2 TRBJ2-1 TRBV7-3 CASSLTASGYNEQFF TGTGCCAGCAGCTTAACGGCTAGCGGGTACAATGAGCAGTTCTTC
- 15 TRBD1 TRBJ2-7 TRBV28 CASNLRTGGVDEQYF TGTGCCAGCAACCTTCGGACAGGGGGCGTGGACGAGCAGTACTTC
- 15 - TRBJ1-1 TRBV19 CASRGWTETNTEAFF TGTGCCAGTAGGGGGTGGACAGAAACGAACACTGAAGCTTTCTTT
- 16 TRBD1 TRBJ1-2 TRBV7-9 CASSPTQGIYNYGYTF TGTGCCAGCAGCCCCACACAGGGGATCTACAACTATGGCTACACCTTC
- 15 TRBD2 TRBJ2-3 TRBV9 CASSPLGGDADTQYF TGTGCCAGCAGCCCACTGGGGGGGGACGCAGATACGCAGTATTTT
- 13 - TRBJ1-2 TRBV6-4 CASRPDSLGGYTF TGTGCCAGCAGACCGGACAGCCTCGGGGGCTACACCTTC
- 16 TRBD2 TRBJ2-1 TRBV11-2 CASSTPLAGYNNEQFF TGTGCCAGCAGCACCCCTCTAGCGGGATACAACAATGAGCAGTTCTTC
- 17 - TRBJ2-3 TRBV4-3 CASSQGGPQGRPDTQYF TGCGCCAGCAGCCAGGGTGGTCCGCAGGGGCGACCAGATACGCAGTATTTT